The 3 T cell receptor beta chains given below trace back to one sample, sequenced in a study of blood T cells in healthy people across ages. For the second PCR, which ran for about 6 to 11 cycles, a sample-barcoded 5' primer and a J-beta primer mix were used. TCRdb independently ran MiXCR on the 5' RACE reads; one entry per CDR3 protein. Here the sample spans hundreds of thousands of distinct CDR3 sequences, around 24% being singletons. These data were also filed under a second study, of T cells of mothers and their children.

Sequenced sample: blood. These receptors were collected from a boy younger than 18 in good health.

This chain connects TRBV7-2 to TRBJ2-2; D might be TRBD1 or TRBD2, each matching 5 bases. Per germline, CDR1 SGHTA and CDR2 FQGNSA. V was shortened by 4 bases and J by 6 bases, with 15 bases between the two germline ends. The CDR3 consists of 15 residues. CDR3 nucleotides: TGTGCCAGCAGCTCAGTGGGAGTCAGGGCCGGGGAGCTGTTTTTT. Its protein product is CASSSVGVRAGELFF.

The chain has TRBV12-3 or TRBV12-4 and TRBJ1-2, with 8 bases identical to TRBD1. Trimming at V came to 1 base and at J to 0 bases, leaving 7 bases not matched to a gene. CDR3 length equals 17 residues. DNA of the CDR3: TGTGCCAGCAGTTTAGTGGCCAGGGGGCTTACTAACTATGGCTACACCTTC. Residues: CASSLVARGLTNYGYTF.

This clonotype was detected only a few times. The chain carries TRBV5-4 and TRBJ1-4, with TRBD1 as a possible D gene (5 bases). With 4 bases removed from V and 4 bases from J, the gap between germline ends came to 11 bases. The CDR3 loop spans 14 amino acids. Germline V gives CDR1 SGHNT, CDR2 YYREEE (reference sequence). CDR3 region: CASSIDSNNEKLFF. Here the CDR3 DNA reads TGTGCCAGCAGCATAGACAGTAATAATGAAAAACTGTTTTTT. The full variable domain, in which reference TRBV5-4 and TRBJ1-4 provide the parts outside the CDR3, is ETGVTQSPTHLIKTRGQQVTLRCSSQSGHNTVSWYQQALGQGPQFIFQYYREEENGRGNFPPRFSGLQFPNYSSELNVNALELDDSALYLCASSIDSNNEKLFFGSGTQLSVL.